A selection of T cell receptor beta chains follows, all from one sample in a study of blood T cells in healthy people across ages. MiXCR was run by TCRdb on the 5' RACE reads, yielding one entry per CDR3 protein. The sample carries more than 900,000 distinct CDR3 sequences, about 29% recorded once. The sample was also reused in another study, on T cells of mothers and their children.

The sample taken for sequencing was blood. Source of these receptors: a woman aged 40 to 49 in good health. CDR3s include the opening cysteine and the closing phenylalanine or tryptophan. Each record gives: J gene, clone size, D gene, V gene, CDR3 protein, CDR3 DNA. D genes are given only for firm matches. Size values are once, few and many counts, or a class for expanded clones, and some rows have none.

TRBJ1-5 | - | TRBD1 | TRBV27 | CASSSRTGLYSNQPQHF | TGTGCCAGCAGTTCACGGACAGGGTTGTATAGCAATCAGCCCCAGCATTTT
TRBJ2-6 | - | - | TRBV28 | CASRNPGSGANVLTF | TGTGCCAGCAGGAATCCCGGGTCTGGGGCCAACGTCCTGACTTTC
TRBJ2-6 | - | TRBD1 | TRBV27 | CASSSQGEGANVLTF | TGTGCCAGCAGTTCACAGGGGGAAGGGGCCAACGTCCTGACTTTC
TRBJ1-2 | many | - | TRBV10-3 | CAISRNYGYTF | TGTGCCATCAGCCGGAACTATGGCTACACCTTC
TRBJ2-1 | - | TRBD2 | TRBV20-1 | CSARDLGLAGIYNEQFF | TGCAGTGCTAGAGACCTGGGACTAGCGGGTATTTACAATGAGCAGTTCTTC
TRBJ1-5 | few | - | TRBV12-3/TRBV12-4 | CASSGASNQPQHF | TGTGCCAGCAGTGGCGCCAGCAATCAGCCCCAGCATTTT
TRBJ2-7 | - | - | TRBV6-6 | CASEGQPYEQYF | TGTGCCAGTGAGGGGCAGCCGTACGAGCAGTACTTC
TRBJ2-2 | - | - | TRBV7-2 | CASSLEGPRAAGELFF | TGTGCCAGCAGCTTAGAAGGACCCCGGGCCGCCGGGGAGCTGTTTTTT
TRBJ2-3 | - | TRBD2 | TRBV28 | CASRGGLAGVEDTQYF | TGTGCCAGCAGAGGAGGACTAGCGGGAGTAGAGGATACGCAGTATTTT
TRBJ1-1 | - | - | TRBV3-1 | CASSQDPRGYTEAFF | TGTGCCAGCAGCCAAGACCCCCGGGGATACACTGAAGCTTTCTTT
TRBJ2-5 | few | - | TRBV20-1 | CSARGPTRVQETQYF | TGCAGTGCTAGAGGTCCTACGAGGGTCCAAGAGACCCAGTACTTC
TRBJ1-5 | many | - | TRBV7-3 | CASSRTVNQPQHF | TGTGCCAGCAGCCGGACGGTTAATCAGCCCCAGCATTTT
TRBJ2-6 | many | TRBD1 | TRBV9 | CASSPWDSGLGVLTF | TGTGCCAGCAGCCCCTGGGACAGTGGCCTCGGCGTCCTGACTTTC
TRBJ2-5 | - | - | TRBV7-9 | CASSLGGIGETQYF | TGTGCCAGCAGCTTAGGGGGGATCGGAGAGACCCAGTACTTC
TRBJ2-3 | - | TRBD1 | TRBV29-1 | CSGEDRARTDTQYF | TGCAGCGGGGAGGACAGGGCAAGAACAGATACGCAGTATTTT
TRBJ2-1 | many | TRBD2 | TRBV6-5 | CASSYTSGGYYNEQFF | TGTGCCAGCAGCTATACTAGCGGGGGGTATTACAATGAGCAGTTCTTC
TRBJ2-7 | many | TRBD1 | TRBV7-9 | CASSSGTGRNGEQYF | TGTGCCAGCAGCAGTGGGACAGGGAGAAACGGCGAGCAGTACTTC
TRBJ2-4 | - | TRBD1 | TRBV24-1 | CATSATGGAGNIQYF | TGTGCCACCAGTGCCACAGGGGGCGCGGGAAACATTCAGTACTTC
TRBJ2-5 | - | TRBD1 | TRBV7-2 | CASSLVLGQGRETQYF | TGTGCCAGCAGCCTCGTCCTGGGACAGGGAAGAGAGACCCAGTACTTC
TRBJ1-5 | few | - | TRBV7-2 | CASSPRETQPQHF | TGTGCCAGCAGCCCCAGGGAAACTCAGCCCCAGCATTTT
TRBJ2-6 | many | - | TRBV7-6 | CASSTGTVSSGANVLTF | TGTGCCAGCAGCACCGGGACGGTTAGCTCTGGGGCCAACGTCCTGACTTTC
TRBJ1-4 | few | - | TRBV4-1 | CASSQDIGGATNEKLFF | TGCGCCAGCAGCCAAGATATTGGAGGGGCCACTAATGAAAAACTGTTTTTT
TRBJ1-2 | few | - | TRBV28 | CASSLYGRRYGYTF | TGTGCCAGCAGTTTATACGGCCGTCGGTATGGCTACACCTTC
TRBJ2-3 | - | - | TRBV12-3/TRBV12-4 | CASIGQVRTDTQYF | TGTGCCAGCATTGGGCAAGTTAGAACAGATACGCAGTATTTT
TRBJ1-1 | - | - | TRBV9 | CASSGYRTNEAFF | TGTGCCAGCAGCGGATACCGAACCAATGAAGCTTTCTTT
TRBJ1-4 | - | - | TRBV5-1 | CASSLGPGEKLFF | TGCGCCAGCAGCTTAGGCCCTGGAGAAAAACTGTTTTTT
TRBJ2-3 | few | - | TRBV29-1 | CSVGGASTDTQYF | TGCAGCGTTGGCGGGGCTAGCACAGATACGCAGTATTTT
TRBJ1-1 | - | - | TRBV20-1 | CSGSPRAGNTEAFF | TGCAGTGGATCCCCCAGGGCGGGGAACACTGAAGCTTTCTTT
TRBJ2-5 | few | TRBD1 | TRBV2 | CASSDSTGGYQETQYF | TGTGCCAGCAGTGATTCGACAGGGGGTTATCAAGAGACCCAGTACTTC
TRBJ1-5 | once | - | TRBV19 | CASSQMFGHQPQHF | TGTGCCAGTAGCCAGATGTTTGGCCATCAGCCCCAGCATTTT
TRBJ2-6 | - | - | TRBV18 | CAGSPPGTGANVLTF | TGTGCCGGCTCACCACCGGGGACTGGGGCCAACGTCCTGACTTTC
TRBJ2-1 | few | TRBD2 | TRBV20-1 | CSGRTSGNEQFF | TGCAGCGGTAGGACTAGCGGAAATGAGCAGTTCTTC